The clone carrying this TCR beta chain was picked up a small number of times. The target antigen is unknown. As the template, RNA transcripts were used to amplify TCR beta CDR3 regions. Second-round multiplex PCR came after a first-round RT-PCR that employed HTBI primers. TCRdb reprocessed the multiplex PCR reads with MiXCR, giving one entry per CDR3 protein. There are over 500,000 distinct CDR3 sequences in the sample; 20% to 25% occur only once, and roughly 6.9% lies in the top ten. The data belong to a study of Graves' ophthalmopathy and Graves' hyperthyroidism. Study findings and constraints: Sensitivity of about 91% and specificity of about 84% were achieved when a 13-signature model separated ophthalmopathy from stable hyperthyroidism. Among thyroid clonotypes expanded above 0.001 frequency, most also appeared in blood.

What supplied the PBMCs was approximately 10 ml of fresh peripheral blood. The V gene's germline CDR1 is DFQATT and CDR2 SNEGSKA (reference sequence). V lost 0 bases and J lost 6, with 15 bases in between. The CDR3 loop spans 15 amino acids. What was sequenced was peripheral blood. V and J are TRBV20-1 and TRBJ1-5, with D possibly being TRBD1 (6 bases). This receptor was obtained from a woman aged 18-30 years with stable Graves' hyperthyroidism. Some clones in this sample may be carry-over from other donors' samples. The CDR3 spells CSAREPQQGSQPQHF. In DNA, the CDR3 is TGCAGTGCTAGAGAACCGCAACAGGGTAGTCAGCCCCAGCATTTT.